These T cell receptor beta chains were read from a single sample in a study of blood T cell repertoires in COVID-19. Generated by immunoSEQ multiplex PCR, the TCRdb table keeps only in-frame clones and is missing some. The table has about 430,000 clones, 85% to 90% seen once. Sequencing input: PBMCs or T cells enriched from blood (not recorded which). These TCRs come from a man aged 30-40 years who had recovered from COVID-19. Each CDR3 is given with its conserved first and last residue. D genes are given only for firm matches. Expanded clones are given a class, and other clones once, few, many or no size at all.

abundance: .; d_gene: .; j_gene: TRBJ2-3; v_gene: TRBV7-2; CDR3nt: TGTGCCAGCAGCTCAACAGGGTTTGTAGATACGCAGTATTTT; CDR3aa: CASSSTGFVDTQYF
abundance: .; d_gene: .; j_gene: TRBJ1-1; v_gene: TRBV6-5; CDR3nt: TGTGCCATTAACAGGGTTTACACTGAAGCTTTCTTT; CDR3aa: CAINRVYTEAFF
abundance: .; d_gene: .; j_gene: TRBJ2-3; v_gene: TRBV7-2; CDR3nt: TGTGCCAGCAGCGGAGGGGGCACAGATACGCAGTATTTT; CDR3aa: CASSGGGTDTQYF
abundance: once; d_gene: TRBD2; j_gene: TRBJ2-7; v_gene: TRBV20-1; CDR3nt: TGCAGTGCTAGTGGGACTAACTCCTACGAGCAGTACTTC; CDR3aa: CSASGTNSYEQYF
abundance: .; d_gene: TRBD1; j_gene: TRBJ2-2; v_gene: TRBV5-1; CDR3nt: TGCGCCAGCAGCTTGGGACAGGGTGGAACCGGGGAGCTGTTTTTT; CDR3aa: CASSLGQGGTGELFF
abundance: .; d_gene: .; j_gene: TRBJ2-3; v_gene: TRBV5-1; CDR3nt: TGCGCCAGCAGCTTGGCTCCAGCGGAGATCACAGATACGCAGTATTTT; CDR3aa: CASSLAPAEITDTQYF
abundance: .; d_gene: TRBD1; j_gene: TRBJ1-3; v_gene: TRBV7-2; CDR3nt: TGTGCCAGCAGCTCCTCGGGACAGAACACTGGAAACACCATATATTTT; CDR3aa: CASSSSGQNTGNTIYF
abundance: .; d_gene: TRBD1; j_gene: TRBJ1-2; v_gene: TRBV28; CDR3nt: TGTGCCAGCAGTCCCAGGGGGGATGGCTACACCTTC; CDR3aa: CASSPRGDGYTF
abundance: .; d_gene: TRBD1; j_gene: TRBJ2-7; v_gene: TRBV5-1; CDR3nt: TGCGCCAGCAGCGTAACAGGGACAGGGACCGCCGAGCAGTACTTC; CDR3aa: CASSVTGTGTAEQYF
abundance: .; d_gene: .; j_gene: TRBJ1-1; v_gene: TRBV4-1; CDR3nt: TGCGCCAGCAGCCAAGTACTTTGGAGCACTGAAGCTTTCTTT; CDR3aa: CASSQVLWSTEAFF
abundance: .; d_gene: .; j_gene: TRBJ1-2; v_gene: TRBV5-6; CDR3nt: TGTGCCAGCAGCTTCAGCTCACAGGGACTATTCTATGGCTACACCTTC; CDR3aa: CASSFSSQGLFYGYTF
abundance: once; d_gene: .; j_gene: TRBJ2-7; v_gene: TRBV6-5; CDR3nt: TGTGCCAGCAGTTACTCGAGTCCCTACGAGCAGTACTTC; CDR3aa: CASSYSSPYEQYF
abundance: .; d_gene: .; j_gene: TRBJ1-1; v_gene: TRBV28; CDR3nt: TGTGCCAGCAGAGGGACTTTCAAAGGAGGCACTGAAGCTTTCTTT; CDR3aa: CASRGTFKGGTEAFF
abundance: .; d_gene: .; j_gene: TRBJ2-1; v_gene: TRBV18; CDR3nt: TGTGCCAGCTCACCACCGACTGCCCGCCGGGAGCAGTTCTTC; CDR3aa: CASSPPTARREQFF
abundance: .; d_gene: TRBD1; j_gene: TRBJ2-7; v_gene: TRBV29-1; CDR3nt: TGCAGCGTTGAGCCGGGACAGGGCGTGACCGAGCAGTACTTC; CDR3aa: CSVEPGQGVTEQYF
abundance: .; d_gene: TRBD2; j_gene: TRBJ2-2; v_gene: TRBV5-1; CDR3nt: TGCGCCAGCAGCTTGACCCTAGCGGGAGGAGGCGGGGAGCTGTTTTTT; CDR3aa: CASSLTLAGGGGELFF
abundance: .; d_gene: TRBD1; j_gene: TRBJ2-1; v_gene: TRBV6-4; CDR3nt: TGTGCCAGCAGCTTTCAGGGGGAAACCTACAATGAGCAGTTCTTC; CDR3aa: CASSFQGETYNEQFF
abundance: .; d_gene: TRBD2; j_gene: TRBJ2-1; v_gene: TRBV7-3; CDR3nt: TGTGCCAGCAGCTTAAAGTCGGGAGGGGAATACAATGAGCAGTTCTTC; CDR3aa: CASSLKSGGEYNEQFF
abundance: .; d_gene: .; j_gene: TRBJ1-5; v_gene: TRBV19; CDR3nt: TGTGCCAGTAGTTTTGGTAGCGATCAGCCCCAGCATTTT; CDR3aa: CASSFGSDQPQHF
abundance: .; d_gene: .; j_gene: TRBJ1-1; v_gene: TRBV30; CDR3nt: TGTGCCTGGAGACGATTAAATGAGGACACTGAAGCTTTCTTT; CDR3aa: CAWRRLNEDTEAFF
abundance: .; d_gene: .; j_gene: TRBJ2-5; v_gene: TRBV5-1; CDR3nt: TGCGCCAGCAGGTGGAGCGGCCAAGAGACCCAGTACTTC; CDR3aa: CASRWSGQETQYF
abundance: .; d_gene: .; j_gene: TRBJ1-4; v_gene: TRBV27; CDR3nt: TGTGCCAGCAGTTTTGGGGGAGGTGAAAAACTGTTTTTT; CDR3aa: CASSFGGGEKLFF
abundance: .; d_gene: TRBD2; j_gene: TRBJ2-1; v_gene: TRBV27; CDR3nt: TGTGCCAGCAGTCCGGGGACTAGCGGGCACAATGAGCAGTTCTTC; CDR3aa: CASSPGTSGHNEQFF
abundance: .; d_gene: .; j_gene: TRBJ2-1; v_gene: TRBV4-1; CDR3nt: TGCGCCAGCAGCCAAGGACTAGGTAATGAGCAGTTCTTC; CDR3aa: CASSQGLGNEQFF
abundance: .; d_gene: .; j_gene: TRBJ1-1; v_gene: TRBV11-2; CDR3nt: TGTGCCAGCAGCCCTGGTGCGCTGAACACTGAAGCTTTCTTT; CDR3aa: CASSPGALNTEAFF
abundance: .; d_gene: TRBD1; j_gene: TRBJ1-2; v_gene: TRBV7-3; CDR3nt: TGTGCCAGCAGCACGGACAGGGATCATGGCTACACCTTC; CDR3aa: CASSTDRDHGYTF
abundance: .; d_gene: TRBD2; j_gene: TRBJ2-3; v_gene: TRBV18; CDR3nt: TGTGCCAGCTCACCTTCGGGAGCGGGGGATACGCAGTATTTT; CDR3aa: CASSPSGAGDTQYF